The source of this T cell receptor (beta chain) is a study of CD8 T cells in ankylosing spondylitis. Overall study results and limits: What appeared characteristic of ankylosing spondylitis blood was a TCR beta motif of 7 or 8 highly homologous variants. Disease-linked clones bore a CD8+ phenotype and were relatively rare in peripheral blood.

Making the TCR beta libraries involved quantitative 5'-RACE with molecular barcodes. TCRdb reanalysed the 5' RACE reads using MiXCR and keeps one entry per CDR3 protein. The repertoire includes approximately 550,000 distinct CDR3 sequences, roughly an eighth of them detected once, and approximately 6.2% sits in the top ten. A few counts support this clonotype. Its antigen is as yet unknown. Sequences were obtained from blood, either unsorted or a sorted T cell fraction (not recorded which). The receptor comes from a male donor with ankylosing spondylitis.

As DNA, the CDR3 is TGTGCCAGCACCAAAGGGGGGACTTACAATGAGCAGTTCTTC. Its protein is CASTKGGTYNEQFF. The genes are TRBV7-2 and TRBJ2-1; tentatively, D is TRBD1 or TRBD2 (6 bases each). The CDR3 sequence is 14 residues long. V lost 7 bases and J 4 bases, leaving 14 bases between the germline ends. Germline-derived CDR1 and CDR2 are SGHTA and FQGNSA. The full variable domain, rest sourced from reference TRBV7-2 and TRBJ2-1, is GAGVSQSPSNKVTEKGKDVELRCDPISGHTALYWYRQSLGQGLEFLIYFQGNSAPDKSGLPSDRFSAERTGGSVSTLTIQRTQQEDSAVYLCASTKGGTYNEQFFGPGTRLTVL.